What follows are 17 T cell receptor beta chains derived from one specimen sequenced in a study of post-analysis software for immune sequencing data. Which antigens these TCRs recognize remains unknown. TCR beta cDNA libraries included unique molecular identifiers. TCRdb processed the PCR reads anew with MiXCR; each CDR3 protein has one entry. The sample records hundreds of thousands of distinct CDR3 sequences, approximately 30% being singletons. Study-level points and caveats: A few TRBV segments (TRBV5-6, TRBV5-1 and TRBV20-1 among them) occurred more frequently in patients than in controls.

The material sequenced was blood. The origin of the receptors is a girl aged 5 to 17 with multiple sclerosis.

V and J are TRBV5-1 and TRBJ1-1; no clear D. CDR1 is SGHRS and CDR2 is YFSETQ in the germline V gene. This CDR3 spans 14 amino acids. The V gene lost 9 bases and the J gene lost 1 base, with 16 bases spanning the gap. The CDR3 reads CATSNGQKNTEAFF. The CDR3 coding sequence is TGCGCCACCTCGAACGGGCAGAAGAACACTGAAGCTTTCTTT.

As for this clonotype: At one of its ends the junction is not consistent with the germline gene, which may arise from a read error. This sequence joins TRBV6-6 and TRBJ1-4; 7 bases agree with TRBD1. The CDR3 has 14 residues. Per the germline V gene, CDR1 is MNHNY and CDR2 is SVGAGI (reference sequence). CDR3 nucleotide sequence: TGTGCCAGCAGTTACCAGACAGGGAGCGAAAAACGGTTTTTT. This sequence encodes CASSYQTGSEKRFF.

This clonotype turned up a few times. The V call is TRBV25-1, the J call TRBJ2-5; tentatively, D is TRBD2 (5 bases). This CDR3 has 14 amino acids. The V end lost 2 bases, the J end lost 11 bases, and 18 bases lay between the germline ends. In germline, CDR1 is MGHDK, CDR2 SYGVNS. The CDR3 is CASSEDPPGGEQYF. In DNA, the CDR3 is TGTGCCAGCAGTGAAGACCCGCCAGGTGGGGAGCAGTACTTC.

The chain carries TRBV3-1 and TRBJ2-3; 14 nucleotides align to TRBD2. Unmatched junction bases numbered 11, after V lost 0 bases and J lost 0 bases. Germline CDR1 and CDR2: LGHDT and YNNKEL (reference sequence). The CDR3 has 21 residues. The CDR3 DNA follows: TGTGCCAGCAGCCAAGAAGGGACTAGCGGGAGTTTTGGGTCTAGCACAGATACGCAGTATTTT. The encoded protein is CASSQEGTSGSFGSSTDTQYF.

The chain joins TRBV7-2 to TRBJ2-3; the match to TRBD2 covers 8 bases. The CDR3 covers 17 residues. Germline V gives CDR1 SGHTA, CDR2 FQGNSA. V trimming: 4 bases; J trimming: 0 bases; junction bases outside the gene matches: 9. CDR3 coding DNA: TGTGCCAGCAGCTCCAGGGGTGCTAGCGGGAGCACAGATACGCAGTATTTT. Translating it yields CASSSRGASGSTDTQYF.

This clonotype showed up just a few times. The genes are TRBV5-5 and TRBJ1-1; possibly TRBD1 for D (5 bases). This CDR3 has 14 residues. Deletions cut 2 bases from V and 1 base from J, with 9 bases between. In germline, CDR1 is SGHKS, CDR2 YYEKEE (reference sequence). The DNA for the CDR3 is TGTGCCAGCAGCTTTTCGGGACCGAACACTGAAGCTTTCTTT. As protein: CASSFSGPNTEAFF.

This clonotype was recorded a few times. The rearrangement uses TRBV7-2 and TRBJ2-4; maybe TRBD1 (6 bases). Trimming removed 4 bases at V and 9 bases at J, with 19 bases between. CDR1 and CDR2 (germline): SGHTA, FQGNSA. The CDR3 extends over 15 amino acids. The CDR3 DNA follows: TGTGCCAGCAGCTCAACGGGACACCCAGGGGCCATTCAGTACTTC. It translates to CASSSTGHPGAIQYF.

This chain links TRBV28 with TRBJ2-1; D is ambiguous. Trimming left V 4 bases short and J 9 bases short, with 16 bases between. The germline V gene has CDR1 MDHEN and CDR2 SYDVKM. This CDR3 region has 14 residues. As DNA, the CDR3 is TGTGCCAGCAGTTCCCCCGGGCCGGTGATTGAGCAGTTCTTC. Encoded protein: CASSSPGPVIEQFF.

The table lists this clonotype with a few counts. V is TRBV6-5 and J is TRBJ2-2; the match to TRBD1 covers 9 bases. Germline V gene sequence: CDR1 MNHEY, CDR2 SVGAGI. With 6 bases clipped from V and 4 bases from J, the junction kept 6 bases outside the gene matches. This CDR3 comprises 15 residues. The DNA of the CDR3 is TGTGCCAGCAGGGACAGGGGCCGGGGCACCGGGGAGCTGTTTTTT. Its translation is CASRDRGRGTGELFF.

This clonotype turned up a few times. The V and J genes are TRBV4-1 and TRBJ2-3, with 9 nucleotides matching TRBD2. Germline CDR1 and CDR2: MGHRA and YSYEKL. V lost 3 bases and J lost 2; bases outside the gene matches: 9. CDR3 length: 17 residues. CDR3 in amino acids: CASSHASAGGSTDTQYF. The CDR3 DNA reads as TGCGCCAGCAGCCACGCCTCAGCGGGGGGCTCCACAGATACGCAGTATTTT.

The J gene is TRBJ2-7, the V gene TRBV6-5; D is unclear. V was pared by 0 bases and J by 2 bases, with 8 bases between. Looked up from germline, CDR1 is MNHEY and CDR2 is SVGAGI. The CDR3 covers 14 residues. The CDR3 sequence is CASSYSYGTYEQYF. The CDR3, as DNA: TGTGCCAGCAGTTACTCGTACGGAACCTACGAGCAGTACTTC.

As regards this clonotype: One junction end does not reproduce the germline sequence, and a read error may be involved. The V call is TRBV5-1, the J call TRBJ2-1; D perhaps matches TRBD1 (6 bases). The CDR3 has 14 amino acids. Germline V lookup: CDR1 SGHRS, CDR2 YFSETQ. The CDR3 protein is CASSVQGLRYEQFF. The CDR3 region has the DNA TGCGCCAGCAGCGTACAGGGTCTTCGCTACGAGCAATTCTTC.

CDR3 in DNA: TGTGCCACCAGCAGGGACAGGGTTTTGGTTACTGAAGCTTTCTTT. Amino acid sequence: CATSRDRVLVTEAFF. V and J are TRBV15 and TRBJ1-1; 8 positions agree with TRBD1. This CDR3 is built from 15 residues. Germline CDR1 and CDR2: LNHNV and YYDKDF (reference sequence). Unmatched junction bases numbered 8, after V lost 3 bases and J lost 5 bases.

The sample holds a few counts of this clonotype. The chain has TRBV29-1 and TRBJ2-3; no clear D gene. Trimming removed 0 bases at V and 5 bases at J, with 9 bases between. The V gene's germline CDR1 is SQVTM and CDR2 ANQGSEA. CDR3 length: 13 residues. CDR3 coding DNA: TGCAGCGTTGAAGATAGCTTTAGAGATACGCAGTATTTT. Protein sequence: CSVEDSFRDTQYF.

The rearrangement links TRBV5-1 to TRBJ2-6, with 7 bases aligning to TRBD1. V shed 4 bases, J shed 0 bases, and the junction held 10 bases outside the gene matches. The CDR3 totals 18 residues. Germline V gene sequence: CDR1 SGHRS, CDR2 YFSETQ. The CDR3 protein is CASSQRTGRSSGANVLTF. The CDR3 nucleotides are TGCGCCAGCAGCCAAAGGACAGGAAGAAGCTCTGGGGCCAACGTCCTGACTTTC.

This CDR3 is CSVGTEAFF. The CDR3 DNA reads TGCAGCGTTGGGACTGAAGCTTTCTTT. The V call is TRBV29-1, the J call TRBJ1-1; no definite D call. Germline lookup yields CDR1 SQVTM and CDR2 ANQGSEA. The V and J ends lost 4 bases and 5 bases respectively, with 2 bases between them. The CDR3 covers 9 residues.

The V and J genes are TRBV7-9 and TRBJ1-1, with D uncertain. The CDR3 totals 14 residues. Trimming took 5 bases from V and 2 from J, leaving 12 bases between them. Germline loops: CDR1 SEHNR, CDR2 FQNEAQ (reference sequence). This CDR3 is CASSTYDSNTEAFF. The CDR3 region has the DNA TGTGCCAGCAGCACCTACGACTCCAACACTGAAGCTTTCTTT.